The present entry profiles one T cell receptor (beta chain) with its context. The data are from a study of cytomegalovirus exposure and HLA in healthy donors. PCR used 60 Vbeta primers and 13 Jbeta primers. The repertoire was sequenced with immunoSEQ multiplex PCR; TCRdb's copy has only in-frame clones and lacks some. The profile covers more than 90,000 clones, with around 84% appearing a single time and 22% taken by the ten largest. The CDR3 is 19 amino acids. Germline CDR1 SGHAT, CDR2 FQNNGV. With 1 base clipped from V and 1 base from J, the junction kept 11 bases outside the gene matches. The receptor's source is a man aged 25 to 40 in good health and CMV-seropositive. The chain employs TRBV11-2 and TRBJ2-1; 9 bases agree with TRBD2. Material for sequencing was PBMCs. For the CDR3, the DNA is TGTGCCAGCAGCTTAGGTAGGGTTCTAGCGGGGACTTCCTACAATGAGCAGTTCTTC. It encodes CASSLGRVLAGTSYNEQFF.